Ten or more counts support the clone carrying this TCR beta chain. What it recognizes is unknown. Researchers amplified the TCR beta CDR3 regions from RNA transcripts. Carried out on the TCR CDR3, a first-round RT-PCR used the HTBI primer set. TCRdb reprocessed the multiplex PCR reads with MiXCR, giving one entry per CDR3 protein. The sample consists of hundreds of thousands of distinct CDR3 sequences, more than 12% of them appearing once. The CDR3 spans 13 residues. V shed 3 bases, J shed 7 bases, and the junction held 5 bases outside the gene matches. CDR1 MGHRA and CDR2 YSYEKL come from the germline V gene. This specimen belongs to a study of T cells in Graves' hyperthyroidism and ophthalmopathy. Study-wide points: Most thyroid clonotypes with frequency above 0.001 were detected in blood.

PBMCs were obtained from 10 ml fresh peripheral blood. This receptor was identified in a woman aged 45-65 years with Graves' ophthalmopathy. Input material: blood. The chain employs TRBV4-1 and TRBJ1-1; 7 nucleotides agree with TRBD1. For the CDR3, the DNA is TGCGCCAGCAGCCAGACAGGGCCGAGTGAAGCTTTCTTT. Its protein is CASSQTGPSEAFF.